This T cell receptor (beta chain) was sequenced during a study of CD8 T cells in Susac syndrome. Study-wide results and caveats: The study acknowledged a relatively small number of individuals in its TCR sequencing and HLA analysis.

As to this clonotype: Its target is unknown.

This CDR3 has 14 amino acids. Germline V gene data show CDR1 as SGHNT and CDR2 as YYREEE (reference sequence). The V gene end was trimmed by 0 bases and the J gene end by 6 bases; junction bases not matched to a gene: 0. TEMRA cells were enriched by FACS, and CD4+ and CD8+ T cells were negatively isolated. An input of about 0.5 to 1 ug of RNA was subjected to reverse transcription using random hexamers. The CDR3 of TCR beta was amplified by immunoSEQ multiplex PCR across 54 Vbeta and 13 Jbeta. Using its own MiXCR run on the immunoSEQ multiplex PCR reads, TCRdb lists one record per CDR3 protein. The profile shows 200,000 or so distinct CDR3 sequences, approximately 94% of them singletons.

The TCR sequence derives from a human donor with multiple sclerosis. Sequencing was carried out using CD4+ T cells from PBMCs. This sequence joins TRBV5-4 and TRBJ2-2, with 9 bases aligning to TRBD1. Written as DNA, the CDR3 is TGTGCCAGCAGCTTGGGGACAGGGGCCGGGGAGCTGTTTTTT. This gives the protein CASSLGTGAGELFF.